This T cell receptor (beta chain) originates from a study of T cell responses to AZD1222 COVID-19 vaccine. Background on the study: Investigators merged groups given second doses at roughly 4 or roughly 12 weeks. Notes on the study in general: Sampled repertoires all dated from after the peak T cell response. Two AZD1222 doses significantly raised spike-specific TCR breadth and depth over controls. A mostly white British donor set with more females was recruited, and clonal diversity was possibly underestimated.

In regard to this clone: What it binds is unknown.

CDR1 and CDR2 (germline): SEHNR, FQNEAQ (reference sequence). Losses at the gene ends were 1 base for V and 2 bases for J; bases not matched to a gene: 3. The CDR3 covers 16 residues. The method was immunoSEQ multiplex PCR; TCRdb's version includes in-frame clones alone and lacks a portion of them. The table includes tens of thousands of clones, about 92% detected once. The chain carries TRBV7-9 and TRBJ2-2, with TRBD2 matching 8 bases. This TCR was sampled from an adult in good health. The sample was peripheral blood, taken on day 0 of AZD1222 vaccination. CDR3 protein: CASSLEAGGNTGELFF. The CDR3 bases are TGTGCCAGCAGCTTAGAGGCGGGGGGAAACACCGGGGAGCTGTTTTTT.